A selection of T cell receptor beta chains follows, all from one sample in a study of Graves' ophthalmopathy and Graves' hyperthyroidism. TCRdb reanalysed the multiplex PCR reads using MiXCR and keeps one entry per CDR3 protein. The repertoire consists of 650,000 to 800,000 distinct CDR3 sequences, with more than 40% occurring once and the leading ten covering 3.3%. Sequences were obtained from peripheral blood. Source of these receptors: an adult man with Graves' ophthalmopathy. CDR3s include the opening cysteine and the closing phenylalanine or tryptophan. Size is omitted from some rows. Given values are once, few, many or a class for expanded clones.

clone_size,j_call,v_call,cdr3_aa
many,TRBJ2-5,TRBV29-1,CSVGDRVGPETQYF
-,TRBJ1-5,TRBV10-3,CASSLTQGRPGPQHF
few,TRBJ1-2,TRBV12-3/TRBV12-4,CASSPGQGGRYGYTF
-,TRBJ2-6,TRBV4-3,CASSRRGQGRSGANVLTF
-,TRBJ2-1,TRBV12-3/TRBV12-4,CASSTTLAGLSGNEQFF
-,TRBJ2-2,TRBV9,CASSFGLAANTGELFF
few,TRBJ2-5,TRBV3-1,CASSQTQGMETQYF
many,TRBJ2-5,TRBV7-8,CASSLGGGIGQETQYF
-,TRBJ2-7,TRBV2,CASLRTSGGSYEQYF
-,TRBJ1-2,TRBV7-9,CASSQGTQGGYGYTF
-,TRBJ1-5,TRBV12-3/TRBV12-4,CASSYRGALYSNQPQHF
few,TRBJ1-4,TRBV14,CASAPVADEKLFF
-,TRBJ2-7,TRBV11-2,CASSPYRDRDREQYF
-,TRBJ2-3,TRBV7-2,CASSQDPSHTQYF
-,TRBJ2-7,TRBV15,CATSKDRGGNYEQYF
-,TRBJ1-2,TRBV7-9,CASSSSWDRKRGGYTF
-,TRBJ1-4,TRBV20-1,CSARDLAGEKLFF
-,TRBJ2-7,TRBV12-3/TRBV12-4,CASTHSGDSVEQYF
many,TRBJ1-1,TRBV12-3/TRBV12-4,CASSSEEFEAFF
many,TRBJ1-1,TRBV4-2,CASSHAGSNTEAFF
many,TRBJ1-6,TRBV2,CASSDDGGSNSPLHF
many,TRBJ1-5,TRBV19,CASSIGTGSNQPQHF
-,TRBJ1-5,TRBV9,CASSVEVSDQPQHF
-,TRBJ2-1,TRBV7-2,CASSARLAGGNEQFF
-,TRBJ1-3,TRBV7-9,CASSPRGGGNTIYF
once,TRBJ2-5,TRBV5-1,CASSLDRVRTQYF
few,TRBJ2-2,TRBV2,CASSAGGTGLYGELFF
many,TRBJ2-5,TRBV7-9,CASSLGEGQETQYF
few,TRBJ2-7,TRBV7-9,CASSLGGTSTYEQYF
once,TRBJ1-2,TRBV25-1,CAWSVLGSSYGYTF
-,TRBJ1-1,TRBV19,CASSPDRGATEAFF
-,TRBJ1-2,TRBV2,CASSARQNYGYTF
many,TRBJ1-5,TRBV10-3,CASKLGGNQPQHF
-,TRBJ1-2,TRBV14,CASSPTPPGAGDYGYTF
-,TRBJ1-2,TRBV12-3/TRBV12-4,CASGTGREGDGYTF
-,TRBJ2-3,TRBV25-1,CASSAQLAEHTDTQYF
many,TRBJ1-5,TRBV20-1,CSASREGRPQHF
many,TRBJ2-2,TRBV6-5,CASSPGTATGELFF
-,TRBJ1-6,TRBV9,CASSPQRDYNSPLHF
many,TRBJ1-6,TRBV7-8,CASSLERLNNSPLHF
many,TRBJ1-1,TRBV19,CASSTAMDMVGEAFF
-,TRBJ2-5,TRBV7-9,CASSLVRGGRWRETQYF
-,TRBJ1-4,TRBV2,CASSFLGSGEKLFF
-,TRBJ2-3,TRBV7-9,CASSSIGGSSTDTQYF
many,TRBJ1-5,TRBV2,CASSPDLPSQPQHF
many,TRBJ2-2,TRBV24-1,CATSDLRDSTGELFF
-,TRBJ1-2,TRBV25-1,CASGSGQFYGYTF
-,TRBJ1-2,TRBV4-1,CASSPSEGYGYTF
few,TRBJ2-5,TRBV7-9,CASSLDEVLAGGGRETQYF
-,TRBJ2-7,TRBV7-9,CASVDDPGTANYEQYF
many,TRBJ2-5,TRBV7-6,CASSQGQVPIRETQYF
many,TRBJ1-1,TRBV12-3/TRBV12-4,CASSFSRGVTEAFF
few,TRBJ1-2,TRBV4-3,CASSQDPSQAGYTF
many,TRBJ2-7,TRBV20-1,CSARDPSGKYEQYF
-,TRBJ1-5,TRBV7-2,CASSTGTAGEHF
many,TRBJ2-7,TRBV29-1,CSVEPGQGPLAHYEQYF
-,TRBJ1-4,TRBV20-1,CSARGGQGREKLFF
-,TRBJ2-5,TRBV12-3/TRBV12-4,CASSPGQGGNQPQYF
many,TRBJ1-4,TRBV5-6,CASSWRGEEKLFF
many,TRBJ1-2,TRBV12-3/TRBV12-4,CASSLSQGTGYTF